One sample yielded the 27 T cell receptor beta chains listed below, sequenced in a study of cytomegalovirus exposure and HLA in healthy donors. The repertoire was sequenced with immunoSEQ multiplex PCR; TCRdb's copy has only in-frame clones and lacks some. The data show tens of thousands of clones, roughly 92% seen once. Sequencing input: PBMCs. The receptors were sampled from a woman in her late teens or twenties in good health and CMV-seropositive.

This clone was seen only once. The V gene is TRBV27, the J gene TRBJ2-3; tentatively, D is TRBD1 (5 bases). V lost 0 bases to trimming and J lost 4 bases, with 11 bases between them. The CDR3 totals 15 residues. CDR1 and CDR2 from the germline V gene are MNHEY and SMNVEV (reference sequence). CDR3 in DNA: TGTGCCAGCAGTTTATCAAGGGGCAGGGCAGATACGCAGTATTTT. Its protein is CASSLSRGRADTQYF.

V gene TRBV27 combines with J gene TRBJ2-1, with D unresolved. The ends were cut back, 0 bases at V and 15 bases at J, with 15 bases in the middle. The CDR3 is 13 amino acids. Per germline, CDR1 MNHEY and CDR2 SMNVEV (reference sequence). For the CDR3, the DNA is TGTGCCAGCAGTTTATCTGCGGCGGCGCTCGCGTTCTTC. Translating gives CASSLSAAALAFF.

The rearrangement links TRBV27 to TRBJ2-3; possibly TRBD2 for D (6 bases). V lost 4 bases, J lost 10 bases, and 12 bases lay in between. Per the germline V gene, CDR1 is MNHEY and CDR2 is SMNVEV (reference sequence). The length of the CDR3 is 12 residues. CDR3 DNA: TGTGCCAGCAGTTCCCCGGGCGGGGCGCAGTATTTT. This encodes CASSSPGGAQYF.

DNA of the CDR3: TGTGCCAGCAGCATTCGGGACACTGAAGCTTTCTTT. Its translation: CASSIRDTEAFF. This chain connects TRBV7-2 to TRBJ1-1, with unresolved D. The germline V gene has CDR1 SGHTA and CDR2 FQGNSA. Trimming took 5 bases from V and 3 from J, leaving 7 bases between them. The CDR3 is 12 residues long.

The chain couples TRBV7-3 to TRBJ1-1; possibly TRBD1 for D (5 bases). Per the germline V gene, CDR1 is SGHTA and CDR2 is FQGTGA. The CDR3 runs to 13 residues. V was shortened by 2 bases and J by 5 bases, with 9 bases between the two germline ends. The CDR3: CASSLARGTEAFF. The CDR3 DNA reads TGTGCCAGCAGCTTAGCTCGGGGGACTGAAGCTTTCTTT.

Here the CDR3 DNA reads TGCGCCAGCAGCCACCCCATGGGGGCGGGGGGGCCCGTCTACAATGAGCAGTTCTTC. Residues: CASSHPMGAGGPVYNEQFF. The chain couples TRBV4-3 to TRBJ2-1, with 9 bases lining up with TRBD2. CDR3 length equals 19 residues. V lost 3 bases and J lost 3; bases outside the gene matches: 15. Germline values: CDR1 LGHNA, CDR2 YSLEER.

The chain is built from TRBV2 and TRBJ1-1; D gene unclear. CDR1 and CDR2 from the germline V gene are SNHLY and FYNNEI. The CDR3 covers 13 residues. Here the CDR3 reads CAWQEGRDTEAFF. DNA of the CDR3: TGTGCTTGGCAGGAGGGTAGGGACACTGAAGCTTTCTTT.

V gene TRBV19 combines with J gene TRBJ2-3; 7 bases map to TRBD2. Trimming removed 0 bases from V and 2 bases from J; junction bases left unmatched: 5. Germline V gene data show CDR1 as LNHDA and CDR2 as SQIVND (reference sequence). The CDR3 length is 16 residues. The CDR3 bases are TGTGCCAGTAGTATAGATGGGAGGGCAGACACAGATACGCAGTATTTT. The encoded protein is CASSIDGRADTDTQYF.

The chain has TRBV4-1 and TRBJ2-3; TRBD1 is a possible D gene (5 bases). The CDR3 spans 15 residues. The germline V gene has CDR1 MGHRA and CDR2 YSYEKL. V was pared by 3 bases and J by 2 bases, with 12 bases between. This CDR3 reads CASSQTVTNTDTQYF. The CDR3 DNA follows: TGCGCCAGCAGCCAGACAGTCACTAACACAGATACGCAGTATTTT.

The CDR3 loop is CASSTTGTSGTDTQYF. CDR3 coding DNA: TGTGCCAGCAGCACCACCGGGACTAGCGGCACAGATACGCAGTATTTT. This rearrangement joins TRBV7-9 to TRBJ2-3; 10 bases are shared with TRBD2. With 5 bases clipped from V and 1 base from J, the junction kept 6 bases outside the gene matches. CDR3 length: 16 residues. Germline V CDR1 and CDR2: SEHNR, FQNEAQ (reference sequence).

This chain uses TRBV9 with TRBJ2-3; TRBD2 is a possible D gene (6 bases). The germline gives CDR1 SGDLS, CDR2 YYNGEE. The length of the CDR3 is 19 residues. Trimming stripped 0 bases from V and 6 bases from J, with 26 bases between. The CDR3 spells CASSVGVGVGGTARDTQYF. The CDR3 nucleotides read TGTGCCAGCAGCGTAGGAGTAGGGGTCGGGGGTACGGCGAGGGATACGCAGTATTTT.

This rearrangement joins TRBV5-1 to TRBJ2-7; TRBD1 aligns across 8 bases. Germline V lookup: CDR1 SGHRS, CDR2 YFSETQ. The CDR3 consists of 15 residues. The V gene end was trimmed by 5 bases and the J gene end by 7 bases; junction bases not matched to a gene: 14. CDR3 in amino acids: CASSYLATGAREQYF. DNA for the CDR3: TGCGCCAGCAGTTACCTCGCGACAGGGGCGCGGGAGCAGTACTTC.

J is TRBJ2-1 and V is TRBV10-3; possible D gene TRBD2, 6 bases. V was clipped by 2 bases and J by 2 bases, with 16 bases between them. There are 17 residues in the CDR3. CDR1 and CDR2 from the germline V gene are ENHRY and SYGVKD. The CDR3 spells CAISETGSGGAYNEQFF. CDR3 bases: TGTGCCATCAGTGAGACGGGGAGCGGCGGGGCCTACAATGAGCAGTTCTTC.

The chain uses TRBV6-1 and TRBJ2-4, with D perhaps matching TRBD1 (5 bases). Trimming removed 3 bases at V and 0 bases at J, with 12 bases between. CDR1 and CDR2 from the germline V gene are MNHNS and SASEGT. The CDR3 contains 16 residues. The CDR3 DNA sequence: TGTGCCAGCAGTGACAGGGAATATCTAGCCAAAAACATTCAGTACTTC. Amino acid sequence: CASSDREYLAKNIQYF.

J is TRBJ2-2 and V is TRBV29-1; TRBD2 is a possible D gene (6 bases). V was trimmed by 3 bases and J by 0 bases, leaving 11 bases between them. From germline, CDR1 is SQVTM and CDR2 ANQGSEA. This CDR3 has 15 residues. CDR3 sequence reads: CSVEGGPANTGELFF. CDR3 sequence (DNA): TGCAGCGTTGAGGGGGGACCTGCGAACACCGGGGAGCTGTTTTTT.

The chain combines TRBV13 with TRBJ2-7; TRBD1 matches 7 bases. Unmatched junction bases numbered 10, after V lost 4 bases and J lost 1 base. This CDR3 has 16 residues. The V gene's germline CDR1 is PRHDT and CDR2 FYEKMQ (reference sequence). CDR3 sequence: CASSSRTGDLSYEQYF. The CDR3 region has the DNA TGTGCCAGCAGCTCCCGGACAGGCGACTTATCCTACGAGCAGTACTTC.

The CDR3 coding sequence is TGTGCCTGGAGTATCTTTGGGACTAGCGCCAATGAGCAGTTCTTC. As protein: CAWSIFGTSANEQFF. The V gene is TRBV30, the J gene TRBJ2-1; 10 positions match TRBD2. The CDR3 spans 15 residues. With V trimmed by 2 bases and J by 6 bases, 7 bases remained unmatched. CDR1 and CDR2 from the germline V gene are GTSNPN and SVGIG (reference sequence).

The chain joins TRBV6-1 to TRBJ1-5; D not certain. Deletions cut 5 bases from V and 0 bases from J, with 5 bases between. CDR3 length: 13 amino acids. Germline values: CDR1 MNHNS, CDR2 SASEGT. The CDR3 loop is CASSTASNQPQHF. In DNA form, the CDR3 reads TGTGCCAGCAGTACAGCTAGCAATCAGCCCCAGCATTTT.

V usage is TRBV19 and J usage is TRBJ2-7; 7 bases line up with TRBD1. This CDR3 is built from 13 residues. The V segment lost 7 bases and the J segment 0 bases; nucleotides outside the gene matches: 3. Germline CDR1 reads LNHDA; CDR2 reads SQIVND (reference sequence). The CDR3 DNA sequence: TGTGCCAGTAAAAGGGACAGCTCCTACGAGCAGTACTTC. Translated, it gives CASKRDSSYEQYF.

This clone was found once. The V call is TRBV6-4, the J call TRBJ2-3; D is perhaps TRBD2 (5 bases). This CDR3 is built from 16 residues. V was trimmed by 5 bases and J by 0 bases, leaving 15 bases between them. Germline loops: CDR1 MRHNA, CDR2 SNTAGT. The CDR3 bases are TGTGCCAGCAGTCCGTCAGGAGGATGGAGCACAGATACGCAGTATTTT. As protein: CASSPSGGWSTDTQYF.

This rearrangement joins TRBV13 to TRBJ2-7, with 11 bases fitting TRBD1. The trim removed 5 bases at V and 2 bases at J, leaving 11 bases unmatched. This CDR3 spans 17 amino acids. CDR1 is PRHDT, CDR2 FYEKMQ, per germline (reference sequence). In DNA, the CDR3 is TGTGCCAGCAGCCTGGGACAGGGGGAGGGCCTCGCCTACGAGCAGTACTTC. It is translated as CASSLGQGEGLAYEQYF.

The rearrangement links TRBV5-4 to TRBJ1-2; D possibly corresponds to TRBD1 (5 bases). The CDR3 spans 16 residues. Trimming cost V 4 bases and J 1 base, with 17 bases left between them. Per germline, CDR1 SGHNT and CDR2 YYREEE (reference sequence). The CDR3 region is CASSPGGGYGNYGYTF. In nucleotides, the CDR3 is TGTGCCAGCAGCCCCGGCGGGGGTTATGGTAACTATGGCTACACCTTC.

This chain joins TRBV27 and TRBJ1-1, with D perhaps matching TRBD1 (5 bases). The CDR3 sequence is 16 residues long. V was pared by 1 base and J by 0 bases, with 12 bases between. Germline assignment: CDR1 MNHEY and CDR2 SMNVEV (reference sequence). The CDR3 nucleotides are TGTGCCAGCAGTTTATTCTCAGGGTTTGTGAACACTGAAGCTTTCTTT. Translation: CASSLFSGFVNTEAFF.

The chain combines TRBV5-4 with TRBJ2-2, with TRBD1 matching over 7 bases. Per the germline V gene, CDR1 is SGHNT and CDR2 is YYREEE (reference sequence). Losses at the gene ends were 0 bases for V and 0 bases for J; bases not matched to a gene: 5. CDR3 length equals 17 residues. This chain's CDR3 is CASSLVVGTANTGELFF. CDR3 DNA: TGTGCCAGCAGCTTGGTGGTAGGGACAGCGAACACCGGGGAGCTGTTTTTT.

V gene TRBV6-5 combines with J gene TRBJ1-3, with a tentative D call TRBD1 (6 bases). The CDR3 totals 16 residues. CDR1 is MNHEY, CDR2 SVGAGI, per germline. Trimming pared 0 bases from V and 5 bases from J, leaving 14 bases between. The CDR3 DNA follows: TGTGCCAGCAGTTACTCGAGTCAAGACAGGAGAAACACCATATATTTT. It specifies CASSYSSQDRRNTIYF.

V is TRBV12-5 and J is TRBJ2-3, with 8 bases that match TRBD1. The CDR3 has 17 residues. Germline V gene data show CDR1 as LGHNT and CDR2 as FRNRAP. Trimming removed 1 base from V and 1 base from J; junction bases left unmatched: 7. CDR3 residues: CASGLGSGTGGTDTQYF. CDR3 nucleotides: TGTGCTAGTGGTTTGGGATCCGGGACAGGAGGCACAGATACGCAGTATTTT. Complete variable domain (other parts from reference TRBV12-5 and TRBJ2-3): DARVTQTPRHKVTEMGQEVTMRCQPILGHNTVFWYRQTMMQGLELLAYFRNRAPLDDSGMPKDRFSAEMPDATLATLKIQPSEPRDSAVYFCASGLGSGTGGTDTQYFGPGTRLTVL.

The chain combines TRBV7-9 with TRBJ2-2; 7 nucleotides line up with TRBD2. V was pared by 5 bases and J by 0 bases, with 12 bases of the junction left unmatched. Germline V CDR1 and CDR2: SEHNR, FQNEAQ (reference sequence). The CDR3 is 18 residues long. The CDR3 DNA reads TGTGCCAGCAGCGTCCCTCCGGGGGGAGGGCCGAACACCGGGGAGCTGTTTTTT. Protein: CASSVPPGGGPNTGELFF.